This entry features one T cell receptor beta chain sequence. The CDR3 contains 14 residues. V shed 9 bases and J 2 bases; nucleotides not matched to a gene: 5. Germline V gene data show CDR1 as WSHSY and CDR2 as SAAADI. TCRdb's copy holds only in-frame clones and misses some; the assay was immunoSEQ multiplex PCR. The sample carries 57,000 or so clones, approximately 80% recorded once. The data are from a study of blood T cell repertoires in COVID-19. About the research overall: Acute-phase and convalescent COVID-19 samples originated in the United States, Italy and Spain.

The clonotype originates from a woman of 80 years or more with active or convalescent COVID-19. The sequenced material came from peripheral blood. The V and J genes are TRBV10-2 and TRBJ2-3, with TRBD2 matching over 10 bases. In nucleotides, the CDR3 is TGCGCCAGTTTACTAGCGGGGCACACAGATACGCAGTATTTT. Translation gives CASLLAGHTDTQYF.